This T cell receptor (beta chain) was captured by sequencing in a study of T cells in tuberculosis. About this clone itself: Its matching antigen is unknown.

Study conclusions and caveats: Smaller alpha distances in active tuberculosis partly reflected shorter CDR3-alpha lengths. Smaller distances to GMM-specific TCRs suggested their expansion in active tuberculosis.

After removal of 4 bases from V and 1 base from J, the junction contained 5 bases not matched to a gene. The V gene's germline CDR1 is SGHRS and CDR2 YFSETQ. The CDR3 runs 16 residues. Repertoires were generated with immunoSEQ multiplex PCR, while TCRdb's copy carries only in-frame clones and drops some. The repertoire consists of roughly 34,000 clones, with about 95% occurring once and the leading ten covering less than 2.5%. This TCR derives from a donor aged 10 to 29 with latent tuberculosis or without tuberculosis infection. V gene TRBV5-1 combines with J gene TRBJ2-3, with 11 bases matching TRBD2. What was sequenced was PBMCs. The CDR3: CASSPPTSGGTDTQYF. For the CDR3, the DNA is TGCGCCAGCAGCCCACCGACTAGCGGGGGCACAGATACGCAGTATTTT.